These 4 T cell receptor beta chains originate from one sample sequenced in a study of T cell changes during pregnancy in multiple sclerosis. Method: immunoSEQ multiplex PCR; TCRdb's copy keeps in-frame clones and lacks some. The repertoire includes tens of thousands of clones, around nine tenths of them detected once, and roughly an eighth sits in the top ten. The sample here was CD8+ T cells from peripheral blood mononuclear cells, taken in the first trimester of pregnancy. Receptors originate from a female donor in good health, enrolled as a control in a pregnancy study.

The chain couples TRBV19 to TRBJ2-7, with D tentatively TRBD1 (6 bases). Germline CDR1 LNHDA, CDR2 SQIVND (reference sequence). This CDR3 contains 14 residues. Trimming shortened V by 7 bases and J by 1 base, and 14 bases separated the two germline ends. The CDR3 coding sequence is TGTGCCAGTAATGTAGGGGGTCTTTCCTACGAGCAGTACTTC. It specifies CASNVGGLSYEQYF.

This clone was counted between two and nine times. The genes are TRBV28 and TRBJ2-2, with D possibly TRBD2 on 5 matching bases. This CDR3 is 12 amino acids long. With 5 bases removed from V and 7 bases from J, the gap between germline ends came to 8 bases. Germline V CDR1 and CDR2: MDHEN, SYDVKM. CDR3 DNA: TGTGCCAGCAGTGCTAGCTTCGGGGAGCTGTTTTTT. As protein: CASSASFGELFF.

This chain connects TRBV7-8 to TRBJ1-4; weak D call: TRBD1 (5 bases). CDR1 is SGHVS and CDR2 is FQNEAQ in the germline V gene. The CDR3 covers 18 residues. The germline V and J ends were trimmed by 0 bases and 0 bases, with 14 bases remaining between them. The CDR3 sequence: CASSLAVGQTATNEKLFF. The CDR3 coding sequence is TGTGCCAGCAGCTTAGCGGTGGGGCAGACTGCAACTAATGAAAAACTGTTTTTT.

This clone appeared a few times. The chain joins TRBV4-3 to TRBJ2-1; a weak D match, TRBD1 (5 bases). The CDR3 is 16 amino acids. Trimming took 0 bases from V and 2 from J, leaving 11 bases between them. The germline V gene has CDR1 LGHNA and CDR2 YSLEER. The CDR3 loop reads CASSQDGQGTYNEQFF. CDR3 DNA sequence: TGCGCCAGCAGCCAAGACGGCCAGGGAACCTACAATGAGCAGTTCTTC.